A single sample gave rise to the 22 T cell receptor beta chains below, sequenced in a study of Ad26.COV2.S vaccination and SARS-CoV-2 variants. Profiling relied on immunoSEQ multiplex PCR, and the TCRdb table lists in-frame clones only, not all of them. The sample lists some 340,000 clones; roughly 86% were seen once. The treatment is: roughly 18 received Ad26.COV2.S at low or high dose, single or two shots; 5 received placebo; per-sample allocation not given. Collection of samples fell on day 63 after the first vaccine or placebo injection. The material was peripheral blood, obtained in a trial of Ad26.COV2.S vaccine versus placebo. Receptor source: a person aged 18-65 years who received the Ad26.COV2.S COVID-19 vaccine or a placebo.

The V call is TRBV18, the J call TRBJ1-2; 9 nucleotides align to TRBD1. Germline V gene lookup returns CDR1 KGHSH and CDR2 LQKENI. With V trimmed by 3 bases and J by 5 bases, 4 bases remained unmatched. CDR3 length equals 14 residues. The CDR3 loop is CASSPDRGQYGYTF. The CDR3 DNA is TGTGCCAGCTCACCGGACAGGGGCCAGTATGGCTACACCTTC.

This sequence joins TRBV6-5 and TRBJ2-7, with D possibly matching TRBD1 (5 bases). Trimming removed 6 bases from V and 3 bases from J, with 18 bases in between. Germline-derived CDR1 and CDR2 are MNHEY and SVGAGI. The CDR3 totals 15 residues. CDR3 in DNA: TGTGCCAGCAGACCCCGTTGGGGCATTATCTACGAGCAGTACTTC. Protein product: CASRPRWGIIYEQYF.

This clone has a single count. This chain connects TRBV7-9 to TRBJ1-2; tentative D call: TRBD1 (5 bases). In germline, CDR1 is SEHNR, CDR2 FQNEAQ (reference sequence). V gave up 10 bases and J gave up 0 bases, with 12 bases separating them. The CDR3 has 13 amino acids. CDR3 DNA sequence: TGTGCCACCGCGGTGGGGGCTAACTATGGCTACACCTTC. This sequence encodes CATAVGANYGYTF.

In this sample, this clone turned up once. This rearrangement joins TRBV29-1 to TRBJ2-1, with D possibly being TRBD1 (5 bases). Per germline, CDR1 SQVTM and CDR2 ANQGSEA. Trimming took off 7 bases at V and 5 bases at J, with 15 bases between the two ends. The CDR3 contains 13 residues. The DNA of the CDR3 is TGCAGCGCTGCCTGGGGCAGAGACAATGAGCAGTTCTTC. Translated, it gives CSAAWGRDNEQFF.

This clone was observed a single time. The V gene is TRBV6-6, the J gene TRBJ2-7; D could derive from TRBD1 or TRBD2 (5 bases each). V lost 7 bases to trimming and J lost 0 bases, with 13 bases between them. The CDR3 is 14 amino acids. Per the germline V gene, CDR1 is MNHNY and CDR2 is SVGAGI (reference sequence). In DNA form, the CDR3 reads TGTGCCAGCACCAAATCGGGGACCTCCTACGAGCAGTACTTC. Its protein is CASTKSGTSYEQYF.

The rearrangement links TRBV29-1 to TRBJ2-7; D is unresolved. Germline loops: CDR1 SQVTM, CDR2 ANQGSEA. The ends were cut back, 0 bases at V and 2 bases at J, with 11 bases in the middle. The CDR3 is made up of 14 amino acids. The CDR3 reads CSVEEDSHPYEQYF. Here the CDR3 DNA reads TGCAGCGTTGAAGAAGATAGTCATCCCTACGAGCAGTACTTC.

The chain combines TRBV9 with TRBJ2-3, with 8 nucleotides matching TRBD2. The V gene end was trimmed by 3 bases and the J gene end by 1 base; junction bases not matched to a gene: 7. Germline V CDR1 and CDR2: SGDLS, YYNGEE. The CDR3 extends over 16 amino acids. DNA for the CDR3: TGTGCCAGCAGCGCGACGGGGGGGCTGGGCACAGATACGCAGTATTTT. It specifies CASSATGGLGTDTQYF.

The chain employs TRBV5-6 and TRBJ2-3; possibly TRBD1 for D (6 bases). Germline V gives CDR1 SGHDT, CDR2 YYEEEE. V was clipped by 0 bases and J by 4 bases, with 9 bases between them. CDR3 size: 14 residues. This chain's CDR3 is CASSLGGGADTQYF. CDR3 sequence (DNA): TGTGCCAGCAGCTTGGGTGGGGGCGCAGATACGCAGTATTTT.

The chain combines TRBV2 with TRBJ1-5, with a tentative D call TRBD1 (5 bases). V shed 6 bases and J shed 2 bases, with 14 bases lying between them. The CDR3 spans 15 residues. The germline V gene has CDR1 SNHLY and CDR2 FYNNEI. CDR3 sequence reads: CASSEFREGNQPQHF. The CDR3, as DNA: TGTGCCAGCAGCGAATTCAGGGAAGGCAATCAGCCCCAGCATTTT.

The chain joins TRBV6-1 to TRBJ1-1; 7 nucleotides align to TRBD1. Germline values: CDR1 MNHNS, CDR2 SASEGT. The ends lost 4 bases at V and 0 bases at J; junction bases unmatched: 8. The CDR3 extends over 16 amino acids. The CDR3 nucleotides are TGTGCCAGCAGTGCCAAAGGAGGGGGCCTGAACACTGAAGCTTTCTTT. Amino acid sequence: CASSAKGGGLNTEAFF.

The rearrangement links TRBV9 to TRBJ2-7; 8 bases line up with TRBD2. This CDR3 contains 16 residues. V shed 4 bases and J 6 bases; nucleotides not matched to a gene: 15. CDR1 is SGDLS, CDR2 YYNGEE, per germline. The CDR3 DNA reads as TGTGCCAGCAGCCCCAGGCGGGGGGCCTTGACCGTCGAGCAGTACTTC. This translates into CASSPRRGALTVEQYF.

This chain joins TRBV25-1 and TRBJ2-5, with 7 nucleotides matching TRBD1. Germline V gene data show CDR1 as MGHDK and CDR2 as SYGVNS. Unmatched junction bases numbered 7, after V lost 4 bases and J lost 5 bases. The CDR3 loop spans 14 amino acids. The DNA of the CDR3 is TGTGCCAGCAGTGCACAATACAGGGGCGAGACCCAGTACTTC. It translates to CASSAQYRGETQYF.

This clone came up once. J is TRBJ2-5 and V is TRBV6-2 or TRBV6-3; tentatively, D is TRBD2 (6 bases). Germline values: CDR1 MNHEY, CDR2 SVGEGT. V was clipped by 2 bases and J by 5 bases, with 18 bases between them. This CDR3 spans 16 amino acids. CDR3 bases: TGTGCCAGCAGTTACGGCGGTCCAGCGGGTCAGGAGACCCAGTACTTC. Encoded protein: CASSYGGPAGQETQYF.

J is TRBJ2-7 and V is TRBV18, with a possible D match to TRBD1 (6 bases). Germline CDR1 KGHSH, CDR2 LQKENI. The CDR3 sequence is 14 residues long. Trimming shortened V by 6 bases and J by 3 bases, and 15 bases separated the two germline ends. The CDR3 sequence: CASSRDRSLYEQYF. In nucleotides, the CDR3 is TGTGCCAGCTCGAGAGACAGGTCACTCTACGAGCAGTACTTC.

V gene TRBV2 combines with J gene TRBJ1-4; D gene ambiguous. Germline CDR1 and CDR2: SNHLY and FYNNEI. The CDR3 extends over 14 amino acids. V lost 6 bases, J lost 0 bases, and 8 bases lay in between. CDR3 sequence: CASRVKATNEKLFF. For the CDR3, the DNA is TGTGCCAGCAGGGTCAAAGCAACTAATGAAAAACTGTTTTTT.

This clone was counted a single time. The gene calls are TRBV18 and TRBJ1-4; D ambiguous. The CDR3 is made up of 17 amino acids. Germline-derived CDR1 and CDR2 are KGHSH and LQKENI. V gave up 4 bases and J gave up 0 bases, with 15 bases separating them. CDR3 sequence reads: CASSRRAEPPTNEKLFF. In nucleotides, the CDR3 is TGTGCCAGCTCACGGCGCGCGGAGCCACCAACTAATGAAAAACTGTTTTTT.

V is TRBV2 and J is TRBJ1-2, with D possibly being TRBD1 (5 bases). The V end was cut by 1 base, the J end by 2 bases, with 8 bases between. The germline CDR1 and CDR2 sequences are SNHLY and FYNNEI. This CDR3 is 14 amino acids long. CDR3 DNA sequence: TGTGCCAGCAGTGAAGGACAGCCAAACTATGGCTACACCTTC. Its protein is CASSEGQPNYGYTF.

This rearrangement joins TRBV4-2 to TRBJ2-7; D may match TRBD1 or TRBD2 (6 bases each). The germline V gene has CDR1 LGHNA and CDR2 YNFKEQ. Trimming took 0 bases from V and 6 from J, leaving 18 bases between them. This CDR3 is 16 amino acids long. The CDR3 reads CASSQDRGGPIAEQYF. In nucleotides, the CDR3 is TGTGCCAGCAGCCAAGATAGAGGGGGGCCCATCGCCGAGCAGTACTTC.

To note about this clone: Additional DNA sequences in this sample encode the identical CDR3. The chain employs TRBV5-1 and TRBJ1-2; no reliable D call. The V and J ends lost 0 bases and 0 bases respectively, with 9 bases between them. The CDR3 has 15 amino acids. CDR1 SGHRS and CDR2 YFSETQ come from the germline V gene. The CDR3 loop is CASSLDGSSNYGYTF. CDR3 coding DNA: TGCGCCAGCAGCTTGGACGGAAGCTCTAACTATGGCTACACCTTC. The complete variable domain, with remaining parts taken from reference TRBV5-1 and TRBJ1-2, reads KAGVTQTPRYLIKTRGQQVTLSCSPISGHRSVSWYQQTPGQGLQFLFEYFSETQRNKGNFPGRFSGRQFSNSRSEMNVSTLELGDSALYLCASSLDGSSNYGYTFGSGTRLTVV.

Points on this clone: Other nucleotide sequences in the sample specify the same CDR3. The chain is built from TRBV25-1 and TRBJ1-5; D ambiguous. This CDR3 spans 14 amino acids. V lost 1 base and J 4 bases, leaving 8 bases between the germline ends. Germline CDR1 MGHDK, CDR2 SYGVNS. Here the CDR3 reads CASSESGGNQPQHF. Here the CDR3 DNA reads TGTGCCAGCAGTGAATCAGGAGGTAATCAGCCCCAGCATTTT.

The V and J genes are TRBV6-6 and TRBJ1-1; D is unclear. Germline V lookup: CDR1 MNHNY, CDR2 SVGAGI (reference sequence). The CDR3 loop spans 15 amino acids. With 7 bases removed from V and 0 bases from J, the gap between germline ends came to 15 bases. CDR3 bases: TGTGCCAGCAACTTAGCGTTGGAGATGAACACTGAAGCTTTCTTT. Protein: CASNLALEMNTEAFF.

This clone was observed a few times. The CDR3 region is CAWNPGTTDGYTF. The CDR3 region has the DNA TGTGCCTGGAATCCCGGGACAACAGATGGCTACACCTTC. The gene calls are TRBV30 and TRBJ1-2, with D perhaps matching TRBD1 (6 bases). The CDR3 loop spans 13 amino acids. V dropped 4 bases and J dropped 6 bases, with 15 bases sitting between them. The germline gives CDR1 GTSNPN, CDR2 SVGIG (reference sequence).